Sequencing of this T cell receptor beta chain was carried out in a study of T cells in tuberculosis. Study overall: In South Africa, adults with active tuberculosis were compared with IGRA-negative and latently infected IGRA-positive adolescents.

Turning to this clone: Its specificity is unknown.

V was shortened by 8 bases and J by 5 bases, with 12 bases between the two germline ends. This CDR3 is 12 amino acids long. The germline CDR1 and CDR2 sequences are MDHEN and SYDVKM. TCRdb keeps only in-frame clones here, not all; method: immunoSEQ multiplex PCR. The data show about 41,000 clones, 95% seen once. Study-wide results and limits: Active tuberculosis TCR-alpha repertoires lay closer to GMM-specific TCRs than IGRA-negative controls, suggesting clonal expansion. Using the GMM-specific repertoire gave more than 85% accuracy versus roughly 74% with motifs. The TCR-beta difference was not significant; alpha differences partly reflected length.

This chain joins TRBV28 and TRBJ1-2, with no clear D. This clonotype was obtained from a donor between 10 and 29 years old with latent tuberculosis or without tuberculosis infection. Sequenced material: PBMCs. CDR3 sequence reads: CASQGGIYGYTF. CDR3 nucleotide sequence: TGTGCCAGCCAAGGAGGGATTTATGGCTACACCTTC.